This is a list of T cell receptor beta chains from one sample in a study of blood T cell repertoires in COVID-19. Measured with immunoSEQ multiplex PCR; TCRdb has only the in-frame clones, and not every one. The sample carries 150,000 to 200,000 clones, 80% to 90% recorded once. The sample taken for sequencing was peripheral blood. The receptors originated from a man aged 45-65 years with active or convalescent COVID-19. CDR3s include the opening cysteine and the closing phenylalanine or tryptophan. A D gene is named only where the DNA matches it firmly. The listing skips clone size in some rows; elsewhere it reads once, few, many or a size class.

clone size | J gene | D gene | CDR3 length | V gene | CDR3 protein | CDR3 DNA
few | TRBJ1-5 | - | 13 | TRBV12-3/TRBV12-4 | CASSLFENQPQHF | TGTGCCAGCAGTTTATTTGAGAATCAGCCCCAGCATTTT
- | TRBJ2-1 | TRBD2 | 14 | TRBV5-1 | CASSPGLAGDEQFF | TGCGCCAGCAGCCCAGGACTAGCGGGGGATGAGCAGTTCTTC
- | TRBJ2-5 | - | 11 | TRBV7-3 | CASSLLRRRYF | TGTGCCAGCAGCTTATTGAGGCGGAGGTACTTC
- | TRBJ2-1 | TRBD2 | 15 | TRBV7-3 | CASSPGGVSYNEQFF | TGTGCCAGCAGCCCGGGGGGGGTGTCCTACAATGAGCAGTTCTTC
- | TRBJ1-1 | - | 14 | TRBV18 | CASSPPVGEAEAFF | TGTGCCAGCTCACCACCGGTCGGGGAGGCTGAAGCTTTCTTT
- | TRBJ1-6 | - | 15 | TRBV18 | CASSPQVTGNSPLHF | TGTGCCAGCTCACCACAGGTGACAGGAAATTCACCCCTCCACTTT
- | TRBJ2-3 | - | 17 | TRBV3-1/TRBV3-2 | CASSQDRRRDGTDTQYF | TGTGCCAGCAGCCAAGATAGAAGGCGGGACGGGACAGATACGCAGTATTTT
few | TRBJ1-2 | TRBD1 | 14 | TRBV24-1 | CATSDMTGDYGYTF | TGTGCCACCAGTGATATGACAGGGGATTATGGCTACACCTTC
few | TRBJ1-4 | - | 13 | TRBV4-1 | CASSQSYNEKLFF | TGCGCCAGCAGCCAAAGCTATAATGAAAAACTGTTTTTT
few | TRBJ2-1 | TRBD2 | 13 | TRBV3-1/TRBV3-2 | CASGSSGGSEQFF | TGTGCCAGCGGGTCTAGCGGGGGGTCGGAGCAGTTCTTC
- | TRBJ2-2 | TRBD2 | 14 | TRBV19 | CASSLAGVHGELFF | TGTGCCAGTAGCCTAGCGGGAGTACACGGGGAGCTGTTTTTT
few | TRBJ2-3 | TRBD2 | 16 | TRBV3-1/TRBV3-2 | CASSQDLTSGRYTQYF | TGTGCCAGCAGCCAAGATCTGACTAGCGGGAGATATACGCAGTATTTT
- | TRBJ1-6 | - | 17 | TRBV3-1/TRBV3-2 | CASSQQTAWNSRSPLHF | TGTGCCAGCAGTCAACAAACGGCATGGAACAGTCGTTCACCCCTCCACTTT
- | TRBJ1-3 | - | 15 | TRBV28 | CASSLGAVSGNTIYF | TGTGCCAGCAGTTTAGGGGCAGTCTCTGGAAACACCATATATTTT
- | TRBJ2-6 | TRBD1 | 18 | TRBV28 | CASSPPGQGFTGANVLTF | TGTGCCAGCAGTCCCCCCGGACAGGGGTTTACTGGGGCCAACGTCCTGACTTTC
- | TRBJ1-4 | TRBD1 | 15 | TRBV28 | CASSSRTGNNEKLFF | TGTGCCAGCAGTTCCCGGACAGGGAATAATGAAAAACTGTTTTTT
- | TRBJ1-5 | - | 16 | TRBV28 | CASSAPGGGSNQPQHF | TGTGCCAGCAGTGCCCCCGGGGGGGGGAGCAATCAGCCCCAGCATTTT
- | TRBJ2-7 | TRBD1 | 14 | TRBV27 | CASSLIGQGYEQYF | TGTGCCAGCAGTTTAATCGGACAGGGCTACGAGCAGTACTTC
few | TRBJ1-2 | TRBD1 | 15 | TRBV4-3 | CASSQQAGGVYGYTF | TGCGCCAGCAGCCAGCAGGCAGGGGGCGTCTATGGCTACACCTTC
- | TRBJ2-7 | TRBD1 | 16 | TRBV5-1 | CASTPGGTGDSYEQYF | TGCGCCAGCACCCCTGGTGGGACAGGGGACTCCTACGAGCAGTACTTC
once | TRBJ2-1 | TRBD2 | 16 | TRBV3-1/TRBV3-2 | CASSNHGSGRPNEQFF | TGTGCCAGCAGCAACCACGGGAGCGGGAGGCCGAATGAGCAGTTCTTC
once | TRBJ1-2 | - | 14 | TRBV9 | CASSVAGNNYGYTF | TGTGCCAGCAGCGTAGCAGGGAATAACTATGGCTACACCTTC
- | TRBJ2-7 | - | 14 | TRBV5-1 | CASSLHYGSYEQYF | TGCGCCAGCAGCTTGCACTATGGGTCCTACGAGCAGTACTTC
- | TRBJ2-7 | - | 14 | TRBV7-9 | CASSLSPSNYEQYF | TGTGCCAGCAGCTTAAGTCCTAGCAACTACGAGCAGTACTTC